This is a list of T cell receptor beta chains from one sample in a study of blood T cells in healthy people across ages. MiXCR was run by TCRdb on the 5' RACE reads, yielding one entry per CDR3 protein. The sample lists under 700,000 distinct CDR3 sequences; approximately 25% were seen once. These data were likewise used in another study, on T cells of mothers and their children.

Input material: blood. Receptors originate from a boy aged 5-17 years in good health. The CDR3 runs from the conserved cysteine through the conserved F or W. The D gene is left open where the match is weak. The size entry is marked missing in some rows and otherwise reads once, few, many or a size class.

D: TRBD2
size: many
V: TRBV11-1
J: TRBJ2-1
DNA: TGTGCCAGCAGCAGCTTTAGCGGGAGAGGTTCCAATGAGCAGTTCTTC
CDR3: CASSSFSGRGSNEQFF

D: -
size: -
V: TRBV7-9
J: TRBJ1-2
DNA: TGTGCCAGCAACTACGAGGGTGGCTACACCTTC
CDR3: CASNYEGGYTF

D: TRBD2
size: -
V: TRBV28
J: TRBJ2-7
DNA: TGTGCCAGCAGTCCGTCGGGGGACAGGGGACAAGGACTAGCGGGGGGTCACGAGCAGTACTTC
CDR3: CASSPSGDRGQGLAGGHEQYF

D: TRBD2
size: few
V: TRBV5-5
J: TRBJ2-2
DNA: TGTGCCAGCAGCTCCCCGGGACTAGCGAACACCGGGGAGCTGTTTTTT
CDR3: CASSSPGLANTGELFF

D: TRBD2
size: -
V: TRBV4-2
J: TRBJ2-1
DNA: TGTGCCAGCAGCCAAGAACCTAGCGGAAACAATGAGCAGTTCTTC
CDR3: CASSQEPSGNNEQFF

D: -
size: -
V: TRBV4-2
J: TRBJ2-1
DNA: TGTGCCAGCAGCCAAGCCATCGGCGGCAGGGGTTACAATGAGCAGTTCTTC
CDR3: CASSQAIGGRGYNEQFF

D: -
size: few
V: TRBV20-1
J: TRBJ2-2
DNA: TGCAGTGCTAGGGGCACAGGGATGGGCACCGGGGAGCTGTTTTTT
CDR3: CSARGTGMGTGELFF

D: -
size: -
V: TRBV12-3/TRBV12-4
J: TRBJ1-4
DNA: TGTGCCAGCAGTTTCACTAATGAAAAACTGTTTTTT
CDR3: CASSFTNEKLFF

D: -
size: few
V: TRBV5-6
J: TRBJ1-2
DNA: TGTGCCAGCACCCTTGGTTATGGCTACACCTTC
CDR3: CASTLGYGYTF

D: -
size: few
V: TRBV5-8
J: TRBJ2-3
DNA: TGTGCCAGCAGCTTGGGGAAGATTCTCACAGATACGCAGTATTTT
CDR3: CASSLGKILTDTQYF

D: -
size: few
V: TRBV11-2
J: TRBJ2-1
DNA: TGTGCCAGTGAAGCCTACAATGAGCAGTTCTTC
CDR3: CASEAYNEQFF

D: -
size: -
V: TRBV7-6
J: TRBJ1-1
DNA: TGTGCCAGCAGCTTAACTCTCCGGGACACGAACACTGAAGCTTTCTTT
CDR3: CASSLTLRDTNTEAFF

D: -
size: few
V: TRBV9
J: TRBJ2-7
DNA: TGTGCCAGCAGCGCCGGGGGCGCCAACGAGCAGTACTTC
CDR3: CASSAGGANEQYF

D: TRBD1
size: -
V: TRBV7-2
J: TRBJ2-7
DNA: TGTGCCAGCAGCTTGTATGTGACAGGGGGCGACGAGCAGTACTTC
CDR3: CASSLYVTGGDEQYF

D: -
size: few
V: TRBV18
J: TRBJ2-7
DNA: TGTGCCAGCTCACCTGGGGACCACCCCTACGAGCAGTACTTC
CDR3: CASSPGDHPYEQYF

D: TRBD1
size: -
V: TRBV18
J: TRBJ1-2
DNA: TGTGCCAGCTCACCACCGGGAGGGGGCGGAGGCTATGGCTACACCTTC
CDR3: CASSPPGGGGGYGYTF

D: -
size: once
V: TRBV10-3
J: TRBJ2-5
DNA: TGTGCCATCAGCGAGAGGGGGGAGACCCGGTACTTC
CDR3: CAISERGETRYF

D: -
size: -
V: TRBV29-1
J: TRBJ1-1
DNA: TGCAGCGTTTGGGGCGCGTCAGGCACTGAAGCTTTCTTT
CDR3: CSVWGASGTEAFF

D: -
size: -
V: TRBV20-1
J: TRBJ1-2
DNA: TGCAGTGCCGCCCCAATAGAGGGAAGGCGCTACACCTTC
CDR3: CSAAPIEGRRYTF

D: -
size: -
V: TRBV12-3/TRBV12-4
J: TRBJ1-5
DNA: TGTGCCAGCAGCCCATGGGCAGGGGTTCAGCCCCAGCATTTT
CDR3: CASSPWAGVQPQHF

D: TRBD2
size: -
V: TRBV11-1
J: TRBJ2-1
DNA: TGTGCCAGCAGCTTCCTACGCCCTGGTAGCGGGCGGGGGTCCTACAATGAGCAGTTCTTC
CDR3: CASSFLRPGSGRGSYNEQFF

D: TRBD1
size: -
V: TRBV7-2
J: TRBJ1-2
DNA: TGTGCCAGCAGCTTCCCTCCGGACAGGGGGGGCTATGGCTACACCTTC
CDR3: CASSFPPDRGGYGYTF

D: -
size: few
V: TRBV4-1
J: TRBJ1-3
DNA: TGCGCCAGCAGCCTTCTTAGTGGGGGGCGAAACTCTGGAAACACCATATATTTT
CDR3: CASSLLSGGRNSGNTIYF

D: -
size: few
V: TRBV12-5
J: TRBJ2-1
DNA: TGTGCTAGTGGTTTGGTAAAGAATGAGCAGTTCTTC
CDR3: CASGLVKNEQFF

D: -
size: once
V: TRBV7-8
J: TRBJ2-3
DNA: TGTGCCAGCAGCTTACTCTTCGCAGATACGCAGTATTTT
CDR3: CASSLLFADTQYF

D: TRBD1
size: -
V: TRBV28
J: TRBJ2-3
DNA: TGTGCCAGCAGGACAGGGGGCAGCACAGATACGCAGTATTTT
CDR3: CASRTGGSTDTQYF

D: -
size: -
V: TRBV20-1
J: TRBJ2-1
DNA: TGCAGTGCTAGAGATCCTTACTCCTACAATGAGCAGTTCTTC
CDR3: CSARDPYSYNEQFF

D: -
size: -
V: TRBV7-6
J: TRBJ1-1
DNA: TGTGCCAGCGGAGGGGGCACTGAAGCTTTCTTT
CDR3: CASGGGTEAFF

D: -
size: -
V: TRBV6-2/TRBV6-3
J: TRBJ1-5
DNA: TGTGCCAGCAGTTACCATGGGGCTACCAATCAGCCCCAGCATTTT
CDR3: CASSYHGATNQPQHF

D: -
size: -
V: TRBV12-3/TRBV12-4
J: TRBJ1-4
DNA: TGTGCCAGCAGTCCAGGGACGGGCCCAGCGGGAAAACTGTTTTTT
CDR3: CASSPGTGPAGKLFF

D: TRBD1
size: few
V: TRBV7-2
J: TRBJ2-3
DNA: TGTGCCAGCAGCCCCACGACAGGGCGGGATACGCAGTATTTT
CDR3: CASSPTTGRDTQYF

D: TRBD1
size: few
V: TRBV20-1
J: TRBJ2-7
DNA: TGCAGTGCTAGAGATCGGGACAGGGGTGGCTACGAGCAGTACTTC
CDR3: CSARDRDRGGYEQYF